A single sample is the source of the 29 T cell receptor beta chains below, sequenced in a study of Tregs in tolerant kidney transplant recipients. Related graft donors supplied nonmyeloablative bone marrow transplants, and mixed chimerism was transient. Libraries were prepared by immunoSEQ multiplex PCR; TCRdb keeps only in-frame clonotypes and omits some of them. The table records approximately 60,000 clones, more than 75% of them present only once. The starting material was CD4+ T cells from blood (PBMCs), obtained 6 months after the transplant. The receptor source for this set is a human patient who received a combined kidney and bone marrow transplant. The T cells may partly be graft donor cells.

The chain couples TRBV28 to TRBJ1-1, with 7 bases identical to TRBD1. This CDR3 is 15 amino acids long. V lost 3 bases, J lost 2 bases, and 6 bases stayed unmatched. Germline CDR1 reads MDHEN; CDR2 reads SYDVKM. The CDR3 protein is CASSFITGENTEAFF. Written as DNA, the CDR3 is TGTGCCAGCAGTTTTATCACAGGGGAAAACACTGAAGCTTTCTTT.

The gene calls are TRBV19 and TRBJ2-7; perhaps TRBD2 as D (6 bases). V gave up 3 bases and J gave up 3 bases, with 9 bases separating them. From germline, CDR1 is LNHDA and CDR2 SQIVND (reference sequence). The length of the CDR3 is 13 residues. The CDR3 DNA is TGTGCCAGTAGTATGGGGGGTGGCTACGAGCAGTACTTC. Encoded protein: CASSMGGGYEQYF.

The rearrangement links TRBV19 to TRBJ2-5; 7 positions match TRBD2. Per the germline V gene, CDR1 is LNHDA and CDR2 is SQIVND (reference sequence). J was trimmed by 7 bases and V by 1 base; bases with no gene match: 6. The CDR3 sequence is 14 residues long. This chain's CDR3 is CASSIGGRESTQYF. The CDR3 DNA reads TGTGCCAGTAGTATAGGCGGGCGGGAGTCGACCCAGTACTTC.

The CDR3 DNA reads as TGTGCCAGCCGAAGGTTGGGAAGAGGGTTCCAAGAGACCCAGTACTTC. Translating it yields CASRRLGRGFQETQYF. The chain couples TRBV11-2 to TRBJ2-5; tentatively, D is TRBD2 (5 bases). Trimming took off 8 bases at V and 1 base at J, with 20 bases between the two ends. The CDR3 contains 16 residues. Looked up from germline, CDR1 is SGHAT and CDR2 is FQNNGV.

This chain links TRBV15 with TRBJ2-2; no clear D. The CDR3 has 12 amino acids. Looked up from germline, CDR1 is LNHNV and CDR2 is YYDKDF (reference sequence). The ends were cut back, 2 bases at V and 5 bases at J, with 3 bases in the middle. The CDR3 sequence is CATSRTTGELFF. In DNA, the CDR3 is TGTGCCACCAGCAGAACTACCGGGGAGCTGTTTTTT.

This rearrangement joins TRBV6-1 to TRBJ2-3; the D gene is possibly TRBD2 (5 bases). This CDR3 is 12 amino acids long. Trimming shortened V by 3 bases and J by 5 bases, and 6 bases separated the two germline ends. The germline V gene has CDR1 MNHNS and CDR2 SASEGT. CDR3 residues: CASSDRGDTQYF. The CDR3 DNA is TGTGCCAGCAGTGACCGGGGAGATACGCAGTATTTT.

The J gene is TRBJ2-1, the V gene TRBV27; D may be TRBD2 (7 bases). Trimming cost V 1 base and J 8 bases, with 21 bases left between them. The CDR3 loop spans 17 amino acids. In germline, CDR1 is MNHEY, CDR2 SMNVEV (reference sequence). CDR3 DNA sequence: TGTGCCAGCAGTTTATATGGGGGGGGCCTAGCCGTCGATGAGCAGTTCTTC. Its protein is CASSLYGGGLAVDEQFF.

The V and J genes are TRBV5-1 and TRBJ2-1; no definite D call. V lost 1 base and J lost 8, with 4 bases in between. From germline, CDR1 is SGHRS and CDR2 YFSETQ. CDR3 size: 11 residues. The CDR3 DNA sequence: TGCGCCAGCAGCTTGATAGATGAGCAGTTCTTC. Translating it yields CASSLIDEQFF.

The genes are TRBV4-2 and TRBJ2-3, with D possibly matching TRBD2 (6 bases). Per germline, CDR1 LGHNA and CDR2 YNFKEQ. The CDR3 totals 15 residues. The V end lost 4 bases, the J end lost 2 bases, and 13 bases lay between the germline ends. DNA for the CDR3: TGTGCCAGCAGCCGTGAGCGGAGGGCCACAGATACGCAGTATTTT. As protein: CASSRERRATDTQYF.

This rearrangement joins TRBV29-1 to TRBJ2-1; a possible D gene is TRBD1 (8 bases). There are 13 residues in the CDR3. CDR1 and CDR2 from the germline V gene are SQVTM and ANQGSEA. Trimming pared 5 bases from V and 8 bases from J, leaving 16 bases between. The CDR3 sequence: CSVNRGGEDEQFF. Written as DNA, the CDR3 is TGCAGCGTTAACAGGGGGGGGGAGGATGAGCAGTTCTTC.

The genes are TRBV7-9 and TRBJ1-2; D not resolved. V was pared by 4 bases and J by 8 bases, with 17 bases between. The CDR3 covers 14 residues. Germline lookup yields CDR1 SEHNR and CDR2 FQNEAQ (reference sequence). CDR3 residues: CASSSQAPTGGYTF. The CDR3 DNA is TGTGCCAGCAGCTCCCAAGCTCCAACGGGAGGCTACACCTTC.

This chain links TRBV4-3 with TRBJ2-7; 7 bases align to TRBD2. The CDR3 loop spans 15 amino acids. Trimming at V came to 1 base and at J to 2 bases, leaving 5 bases not matched to a gene. Germline CDR1 is LGHNA and CDR2 is YSLEER. Here the CDR3 DNA reads TGCGCCAGCAGCCAAGTCGGGGGGTACACCTACGAGCAGTACTTC. This encodes CASSQVGGYTYEQYF.

This chain joins TRBV5-1 and TRBJ2-5; 11 bases fit TRBD2. This CDR3 is built from 14 residues. Losses at the gene ends were 6 bases for V and 3 bases for J; bases not matched to a gene: 4. Per the germline V gene, CDR1 is SGHRS and CDR2 is YFSETQ. The CDR3 is CASNRLAGKETQYF. As DNA, the CDR3 is TGCGCCAGCAACAGACTAGCGGGAAAAGAGACCCAGTACTTC.

The V and J genes are TRBV7-9 and TRBJ2-1; no clear D gene. Germline V CDR1 and CDR2: SEHNR, FQNEAQ (reference sequence). This CDR3 comprises 15 residues. V was clipped by 3 bases and J by 0 bases, with 9 bases between them. The CDR3: CASSFRGTSYNEQFF. In nucleotides, the CDR3 is TGTGCCAGCAGCTTCCGCGGTACCTCCTACAATGAGCAGTTCTTC.

The chain uses TRBV6-5 and TRBJ1-2, with D uncertain. Germline V lookup: CDR1 MNHEY, CDR2 SVGAGI. The CDR3 consists of 15 residues. Trimming removed 0 bases from V and 8 bases from J, with 16 bases in between. The CDR3: CASSYSIRGSWGYTF. DNA of the CDR3: TGTGCCAGCAGTTACTCGATACGGGGATCTTGGGGCTACACCTTC.

This chain links TRBV11-2 with TRBJ1-1; a possible D gene is TRBD1 (6 bases). Germline V CDR1 and CDR2: SGHAT, FQNNGV. V lost 5 bases and J lost 0, with 10 bases in between. The CDR3 runs 14 residues. The CDR3 DNA reads as TGTGCCAGCAGCCCTACAGGGCTGAACACTGAAGCTTTCTTT. The encoded protein is CASSPTGLNTEAFF.

The rearrangement uses TRBV1 and TRBJ1-5; no DNA check was done on the table's D call, TRBD1. TRBV1 is flagged as a pseudogene. The CDR3 sequence is 20 residues long. Written as DNA, the CDR3 is TGCACCAGCAGCCCCCCCTTACAGGGGAGTGAGGATGTGAGCAATCAGCCCCAGCATTTT. Translation: CTSSPPLQGSEDVSNQPQHF.

The V gene is TRBV28, the J gene TRBJ1-2; D unclear. CDR1 is MDHEN, CDR2 SYDVKM, per germline. Trimming took off 5 bases at V and 4 bases at J, with 17 bases between the two ends. CDR3 length: 15 residues. The CDR3, as DNA: TGTGCCAGCAGTGCAGCGGGGATTAGAAGCTATGGCTACACCTTC. Translating it yields CASSAAGIRSYGYTF.

This clone has just one count. This chain joins TRBV4-3 and TRBJ2-2, with TRBD2 as a possible D gene (5 bases). Trimming took off 0 bases at V and 8 bases at J, with 10 bases between the two ends. This CDR3 contains 14 residues. Germline CDR1 LGHNA, CDR2 YSLEER. CDR3 nucleotide sequence: TGCGCCAGCAGCCAAGATCGGGGATATGGGGAGCTGTTTTTT. This sequence encodes CASSQDRGYGELFF.

The chain joins TRBV13 to TRBJ2-5; the D gene could be TRBD1 or TRBD2 (5 bases each). The J call may be wrong; the DNA end is better matched by TRBJ2-7. CDR1 is PRHDT and CDR2 is FYEKMQ in the germline V gene (reference sequence). The CDR3 contains 14 residues. The CDR3 DNA reads as TGTGCCAGCAGCCCCTTGGGGGACTCCTACGAGCAGTACTTC. Translated, it gives CASSPLGDSYEQYF.

The rearrangement uses TRBV6-5 and TRBJ2-1, with TRBD2 as a possible D gene (6 bases). The CDR3 loop spans 12 amino acids. Germline CDR1 reads MNHEY; CDR2 reads SVGAGI. V lost 5 bases, J lost 13 bases, and 15 bases lay in between. CDR3 sequence: CASSLSQRAQFF. The CDR3 region has the DNA TGTGCCAGCAGTCTGAGTCAGCGGGCACAGTTCTTC.

CDR3 sequence reads: CASSLGGGANFPYEQYF. The CDR3 DNA follows: TGTGCCAGCAGCTTAGGGGGGGGTGCAAACTTCCCCTACGAGCAGTACTTC. The chain uses TRBV7-2 and TRBJ2-7, with 7 bases fitting TRBD2. The CDR3 consists of 17 residues. Germline CDR1 SGHTA, CDR2 FQGNSA. V lost 1 base, J lost 2 bases, and 11 bases stayed unmatched.

The CDR3 spells CASSLRTGTEAFF. CDR3 in DNA: TGTGCCAGCAGCCTAAGAACAGGCACTGAAGCTTTCTTT. This sequence joins TRBV14 and TRBJ1-1; weak D call: TRBD1 (5 bases). Germline values: CDR1 SGHDN, CDR2 FVKESK. The ends were cut back, 4 bases at V and 4 bases at J, with 10 bases in the middle. The CDR3 is 13 amino acids.

The chain joins TRBV15 to TRBJ2-5; possible D gene TRBD2, 6 bases. Trimming cost V 1 base and J 7 bases, with 13 bases left between them. CDR3 size: 14 residues. Looked up from germline, CDR1 is LNHNV and CDR2 is YYDKDF (reference sequence). The CDR3: CATSRVRDWGTQYF. The CDR3 coding sequence is TGTGCCACCAGCAGAGTACGGGACTGGGGGACCCAGTACTTC.

The rearrangement links TRBV6-6 to TRBJ1-5; 7 bases are shared with TRBD1. V shed 5 bases and J 5 bases; nucleotides not matched to a gene: 6. The CDR3 contains 14 residues. Germline V gene data show CDR1 as MNHNY and CDR2 as SVGAGI (reference sequence). The DNA of the CDR3 is TGTGCCAGCAGTCTCGGGACAGCCGATCAGCCCCAGCATTTT. Its protein is CASSLGTADQPQHF.

This chain connects TRBV9 to TRBJ1-4, with TRBD1 matching 7 bases. CDR1 is SGDLS, CDR2 YYNGEE, per germline. After removal of 2 bases from V and 0 bases from J, the junction contained 4 bases not matched to a gene. The CDR3 runs 16 residues. CDR3 bases: TGTGCCAGCAGCGTCGCGACAGGGTCAACTAATGAAAAACTGTTTTTT. Protein product: CASSVATGSTNEKLFF.

This clone came up once. The chain recombines TRBV7-9 with TRBJ1-1; D is ambiguous. V was trimmed by 2 bases and J by 4 bases, leaving 11 bases between them. This CDR3 comprises 14 residues. Germline lookup yields CDR1 SEHNR and CDR2 FQNEAQ (reference sequence). This CDR3 reads CASSLHEGGTEAFF. CDR3 DNA sequence: TGTGCCAGCAGCTTACATGAGGGAGGCACTGAAGCTTTCTTT.

V gene TRBV4-1 combines with J gene TRBJ2-3; possible D gene TRBD2, 6 bases. Deletions cut 4 bases from V and 0 bases from J, with 11 bases between. The CDR3 extends over 15 amino acids. Germline lookup yields CDR1 MGHRA and CDR2 YSYEKL. CDR3 coding DNA: TGCGCCAGCAGCCTTAGCGGAACGAGCACAGATACGCAGTATTTT. Residues: CASSLSGTSTDTQYF.

The table lists this clone with a count of one. V usage is TRBV27 and J usage is TRBJ1-2; 9 bases are a match to TRBD1. V was clipped by 5 bases and J by 5 bases; unmatched bases: 9. The germline V gene encodes CDR1 MNHEY and CDR2 SMNVEV (reference sequence). The CDR3 has 15 amino acids. CDR3 nucleotides: TGTGCCAGCAGTACCCTTGGACAGGGGCTATATGGCTACACCTTC. This translates into CASSTLGQGLYGYTF.